This entry lists 15 T cell receptor beta chains sequenced from one sample in a study of T-cell memory formation after mild COVID-19. TCRdb reprocessed the 5' RACE reads via MiXCR and lists one record per CDR3 protein. The sample contains about 540,000 distinct CDR3 sequences, roughly 22% of which appear only once. Source material: PBMCs or a T cell subset sorted from them (not recorded which). These receptors originate from an adult woman who had mild COVID-19 (a few samples of this study predate the infection). Cell type and time point are not known.

V gene TRBV7-9 combines with J gene TRBJ1-3; a weak D match, TRBD1 (6 bases). CDR1 SEHNR and CDR2 FQNEAQ come from the germline V gene (reference sequence). This CDR3 contains 15 residues. Trimming removed 4 bases at V and 4 bases at J, with 14 bases between. CDR3 nucleotides: TGTGCCAGCAGCTCTATGAGGGGGGCAGGAAACACCATATATTTT. This encodes CASSSMRGAGNTIYF.

V and J are TRBV29-1 and TRBJ2-3, with 13 bases lining up with TRBD2. Germline V gives CDR1 SQVTM, CDR2 ANQGSEA. This CDR3 region has 15 residues. V was pared by 5 bases and J by 6 bases, with 8 bases of the junction left unmatched. CDR3 sequence (DNA): TGCAGCGTTCGGGGGACTAGCGGGGCGGGGGATACGCAGTATTTT. It specifies CSVRGTSGAGDTQYF.

This clonotype has only a few counts. V gene TRBV12-3 or TRBV12-4 combines with J gene TRBJ2-7, with D possibly matching TRBD1 (7 bases). The CDR3 contains 14 residues. V was cut by 8 bases and J by 2 bases, with 16 bases left in between. CDR3 in DNA: TGTGCCAGCTCCCAGGGGGGTAAGGCCTACGAGCAGTACTTC. Encoded protein: CASSQGGKAYEQYF.

This clonotype appeared once. This chain connects TRBV6-2 or TRBV6-3 to TRBJ2-5, with TRBD1 matching over 8 bases. Germline CDR1 and CDR2: MNHEY and SVGEGT. This CDR3 contains 14 residues. The J segment lost 5 bases and the V segment lost 7 bases, leaving 9 bases of the junction unmatched. The CDR3, as DNA: TGTGCCAGCACTAGGACAGGGCCTTTGGAGACCCAGTACTTC. This sequence encodes CASTRTGPLETQYF.

Only a few counts were recorded for this clonotype. This sequence joins TRBV5-1 and TRBJ1-1; 9 bases map to TRBD1. V lost 2 bases to trimming and J lost 0 bases; unmatched junction nucleotides: 5. There are 16 residues in the CDR3. Germline CDR1 SGHRS, CDR2 YFSETQ. CDR3 sequence: CASSLQGALMNTEAFF. CDR3 bases: TGCGCCAGCAGCTTACAGGGGGCTCTCATGAACACTGAAGCTTTCTTT.

The chain has TRBV15 and TRBJ2-6; a possible D gene is TRBD2 (6 bases). The CDR3 runs to 18 residues. CDR1 and CDR2 (germline): LNHNV, YYDKDF (reference sequence). The ends were cut back, 1 base at V and 4 bases at J, with 17 bases in the middle. CDR3 sequence (DNA): TGTGCCACCAGCAGAGGACACGGGACTGCGGCGGGGGCCAACGTCCTGACTTTC. This codes for CATSRGHGTAAGANVLTF. Together with reference TRBV15 and TRBJ2-6, the CDR3 gives the full variable domain: DAMVIQNPRYQVTQFGKPVTLSCSQTLNHNVMYWYQQKSSQAPKLLFHYYDKDFNNEADTPDNFQSRRPNTSFCFLDIRSPGLGDTAMYLCATSRGHGTAAGANVLTFGAGSRLTVL.

The CDR3, as DNA: TGTGCCAGCAAGCCGGGACGGGCTAACAATGAGCAGTTCTTC. Protein sequence: CASKPGRANNEQFF. V and J are TRBV6-4 and TRBJ2-1; D tentatively fits TRBD1 or TRBD2 (5 bases each). With 7 bases removed from V and 5 bases from J, the gap between germline ends came to 15 bases. Germline V gene lookup returns CDR1 MRHNA and CDR2 SNTAGT. The CDR3 sequence is 14 residues long.

There are many counts of this clonotype. The chain carries TRBV12-3 or TRBV12-4 and TRBJ2-5; TRBD1 is a possible D gene (5 bases). This CDR3 is 15 amino acids long. Trimming took 3 bases from V and 7 from J, leaving 18 bases between them. Here the CDR3 DNA reads TGTGCCAGCAGTTTGGGGCCTCCCCCGGGTGTGACCCAGTACTTC. It encodes CASSLGPPPGVTQYF.

In this sample, this clonotype turned up once. This sequence joins TRBV30 and TRBJ1-1; a possible D gene is TRBD1 (6 bases). Germline CDR1 reads GTSNPN; CDR2 reads SVGIG (reference sequence). The CDR3 loop spans 12 amino acids. Trimming left V 0 bases short and J 11 bases short, with 13 bases between. CDR3 region: CAWSVGPGVAFF. The CDR3 nucleotides are TGTGCCTGGAGTGTCGGTCCAGGGGTTGCTTTCTTT.

This sequence joins TRBV14 and TRBJ2-2, with 7 nucleotides matching TRBD2. The V and J ends lost 4 bases and 5 bases, in that order; junction bases with no gene match: 1. This CDR3 region has 13 residues. The germline gives CDR1 SGHDN, CDR2 FVKESK. The CDR3 DNA reads as TGTGCCAGCAGCCGACTAGCTACCGGGGAGCTGTTTTTT. Its protein product is CASSRLATGELFF.

The V gene is TRBV6-1, the J gene TRBJ2-7, with D possibly called TRBD1 or TRBD2 (6 bases each). The CDR3 runs to 12 residues. The V gene's germline CDR1 is MNHNS and CDR2 SASEGT. Between the trimmed V and J ends, which lost 9 bases and 2 bases, there was a span of 11 bases. The CDR3: CASGGDTYEQYF. In DNA form, the CDR3 reads TGTGCCAGTGGCGGGGACACCTACGAGCAGTACTTC.

This clonotype was counted between two and nine times. The V call is TRBV6-6, the J call TRBJ2-5; D is unresolved. Germline values: CDR1 MNHNY, CDR2 SVGAGI (reference sequence). V lost 6 bases and J lost 4, with 15 bases in between. This CDR3 region has 14 residues. The CDR3 is CASRKERSVETQYF. Written as DNA, the CDR3 is TGTGCCAGCAGGAAAGAGAGGTCCGTAGAGACCCAGTACTTC.

This clonotype was seen a handful of times. The chain uses TRBV24-1 and TRBJ1-5; D is possibly TRBD1 (6 bases). Germline CDR1 and CDR2: KGHDR and SFDVKD. The CDR3 loop spans 15 amino acids. Trimming removed 4 bases at V and 6 bases at J, with 15 bases between. The CDR3 nucleotides read TGTGCCACCAGTGACTCAAAACAGGGAGGTCAGCCCCAGCATTTT. Protein product: CATSDSKQGGQPQHF.

This clonotype was found a few times. The chain links TRBV6-2 or TRBV6-3 to TRBJ2-7; D ambiguous. The CDR3 is 15 amino acids. CDR1 is MNHEY, CDR2 SVGEGT, per germline. V was shortened by 1 base and J by 0 bases, with 10 bases between the two germline ends. The CDR3 nucleotides read TGTGCCAGCAGTTACTTCGCCGGTAGCTCCTACGAGCAGTACTTC. The encoded protein is CASSYFAGSSYEQYF.

The chain joins TRBV29-1 to TRBJ1-5; D not resolved. Germline lookup yields CDR1 SQVTM and CDR2 ANQGSEA. This CDR3 has 13 residues. V was shortened by 4 bases and J by 4 bases, with 11 bases between the two germline ends. In DNA form, the CDR3 reads TGCAGCGTTGCATCAGGCGGTAATCAGCCCCAGCATTTT. Translation: CSVASGGNQPQHF.